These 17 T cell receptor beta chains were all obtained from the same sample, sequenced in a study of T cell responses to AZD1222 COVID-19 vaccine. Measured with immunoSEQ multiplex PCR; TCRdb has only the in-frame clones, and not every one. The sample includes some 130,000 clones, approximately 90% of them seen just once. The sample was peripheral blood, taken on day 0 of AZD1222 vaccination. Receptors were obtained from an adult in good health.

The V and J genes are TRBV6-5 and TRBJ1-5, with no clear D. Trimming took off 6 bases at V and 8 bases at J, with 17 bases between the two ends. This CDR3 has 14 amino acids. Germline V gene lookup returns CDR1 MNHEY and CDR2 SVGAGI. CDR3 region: CASSSTRHWEPQHF. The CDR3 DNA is TGTGCCAGCAGCTCTACACGACATTGGGAGCCCCAGCATTTT.

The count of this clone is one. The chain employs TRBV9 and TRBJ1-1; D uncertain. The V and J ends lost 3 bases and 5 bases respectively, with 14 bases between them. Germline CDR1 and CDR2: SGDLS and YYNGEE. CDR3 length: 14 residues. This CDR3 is CASSDLTLRTEAFF. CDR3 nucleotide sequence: TGTGCCAGCAGCGACCTGACATTGAGGACTGAAGCTTTCTTT.

CDR3 nucleotide sequence: TGTGCCAGCAGTGTCGTGACGGCAGGGTTCTCTGGAAACACCATATATTTT. Protein: CASSVVTAGFSGNTIYF. The chain employs TRBV28 and TRBJ1-3; maybe TRBD1 (5 bases). Germline CDR1 reads MDHEN; CDR2 reads SYDVKM. V was cut by 5 bases and J by 0 bases, with 17 bases left in between. The CDR3 contains 17 residues. The variable domain in full, completed from reference TRBV28 and TRBJ1-3, reads DVKVTQSSRYLVKRTGEKVFLECVQDMDHENMFWYRQDPGLGLRLIYFSYDVKMKEKGDIPEGYSVSREKKERFSLILESASTNQTSMYLCASSVVTAGFSGNTIYFGEGSWLTVV.

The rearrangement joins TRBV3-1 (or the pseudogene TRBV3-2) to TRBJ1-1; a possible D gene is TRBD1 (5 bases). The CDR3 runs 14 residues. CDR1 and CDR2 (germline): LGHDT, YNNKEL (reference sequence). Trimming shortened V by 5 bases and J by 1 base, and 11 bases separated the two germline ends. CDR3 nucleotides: TGTGCCAGCAGCTATTTAAGGGGGAACACTGAAGCTTTCTTT. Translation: CASSYLRGNTEAFF.

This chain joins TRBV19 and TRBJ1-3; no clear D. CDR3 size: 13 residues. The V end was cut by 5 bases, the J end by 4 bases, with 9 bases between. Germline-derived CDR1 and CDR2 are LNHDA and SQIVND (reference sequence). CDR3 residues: CASSLSNGNTIYF. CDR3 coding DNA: TGTGCCAGTAGTCTGTCGAACGGAAACACCATATATTTT.

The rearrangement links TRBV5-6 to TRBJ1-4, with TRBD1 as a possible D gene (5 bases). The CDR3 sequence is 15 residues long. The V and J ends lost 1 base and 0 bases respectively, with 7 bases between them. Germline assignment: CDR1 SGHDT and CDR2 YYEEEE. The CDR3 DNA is TGTGCCAGCAGCTTGCGACAGACAACTAATGAAAAACTGTTTTTT. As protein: CASSLRQTTNEKLFF.

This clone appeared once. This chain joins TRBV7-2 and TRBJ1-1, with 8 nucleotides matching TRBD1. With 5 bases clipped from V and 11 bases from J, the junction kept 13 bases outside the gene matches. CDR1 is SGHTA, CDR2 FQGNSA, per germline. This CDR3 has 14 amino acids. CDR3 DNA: TGTGCCAGCAGCCCAGACAGGGGAATAGTGTCGGCTTTCTTT. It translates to CASSPDRGIVSAFF.

The CDR3 DNA is TGTGCCAGCAGCGTAGACGGCTATTCCTACGAGCAGTACTTC. Its protein product is CASSVDGYSYEQYF. The chain employs TRBV9 and TRBJ2-7; D gene unclear. Germline V gene data show CDR1 as SGDLS and CDR2 as YYNGEE. The CDR3 length is 14 residues. The V and J ends lost 0 bases and 1 base respectively, with 8 bases between them.

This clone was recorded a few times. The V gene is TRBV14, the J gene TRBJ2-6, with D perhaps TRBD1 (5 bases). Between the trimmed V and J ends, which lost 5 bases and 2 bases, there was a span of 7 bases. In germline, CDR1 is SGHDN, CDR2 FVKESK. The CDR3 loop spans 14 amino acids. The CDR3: CASSWGAGANVLTF. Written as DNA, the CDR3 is TGTGCCAGCAGCTGGGGCGCTGGGGCCAACGTCCTGACTTTC. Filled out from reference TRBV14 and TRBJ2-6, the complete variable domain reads EAGVTQFPSHSVIEKGQTVTLRCDPISGHDNLYWYRRVMGKEIKFLLHFVKESKQDESGMPNNRFLAERTGGTYSTLKVQPAELEDSGVYFCASSWGAGANVLTFGAGSRLTVL.

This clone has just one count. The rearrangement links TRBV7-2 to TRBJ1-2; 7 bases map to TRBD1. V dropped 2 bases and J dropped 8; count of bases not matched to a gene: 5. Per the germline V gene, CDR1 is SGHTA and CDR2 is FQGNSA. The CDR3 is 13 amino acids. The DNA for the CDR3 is TGTGCCAGCAGCTTAACAGGGGATCAGGGCTACACCTTC. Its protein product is CASSLTGDQGYTF.

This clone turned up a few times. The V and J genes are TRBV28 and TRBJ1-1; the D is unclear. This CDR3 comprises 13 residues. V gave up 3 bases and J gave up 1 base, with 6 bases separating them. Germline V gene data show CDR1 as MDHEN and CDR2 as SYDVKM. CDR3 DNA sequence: TGTGCCAGCAGTTTTTTGAAGAACACTGAAGCTTTCTTT. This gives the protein CASSFLKNTEAFF. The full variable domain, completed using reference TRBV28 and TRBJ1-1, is DVKVTQSSRYLVKRTGEKVFLECVQDMDHENMFWYRQDPGLGLRLIYFSYDVKMKEKGDIPEGYSVSREKKERFSLILESASTNQTSMYLCASSFLKNTEAFFGQGTRLTVV.

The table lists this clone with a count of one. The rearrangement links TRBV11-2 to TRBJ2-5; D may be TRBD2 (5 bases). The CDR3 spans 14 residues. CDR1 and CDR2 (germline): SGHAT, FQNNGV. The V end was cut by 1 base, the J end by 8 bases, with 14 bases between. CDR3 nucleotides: TGTGCCAGCAGCTTAGCGGCCTTTGGAGGTACCCAGTACTTC. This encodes CASSLAAFGGTQYF. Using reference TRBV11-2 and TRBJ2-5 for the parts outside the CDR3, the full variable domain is EAGVAQSPRYKIIEKRQSVAFWCNPISGHATLYWYQQILGQGPKLLIQFQNNGVVDDSQLPKDRFSAERLKGVDSTLKIQPAKLEDSAVYLCASSLAAFGGTQYFGPGTRLLVL.

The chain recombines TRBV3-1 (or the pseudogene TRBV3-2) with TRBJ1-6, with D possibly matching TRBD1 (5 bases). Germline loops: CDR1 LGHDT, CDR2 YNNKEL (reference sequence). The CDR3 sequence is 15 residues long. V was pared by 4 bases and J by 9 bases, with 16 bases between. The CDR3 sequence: CASSRGHGLSSPLHF. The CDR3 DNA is TGTGCCAGCAGCCGCGGACACGGGCTTAGTTCACCCCTCCACTTT.

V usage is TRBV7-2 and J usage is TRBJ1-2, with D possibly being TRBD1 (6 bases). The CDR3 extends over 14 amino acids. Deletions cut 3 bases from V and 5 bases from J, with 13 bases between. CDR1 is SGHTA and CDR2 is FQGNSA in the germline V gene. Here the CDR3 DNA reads TGTGCCAGCAGCTTCCCGGACAGAGAATATGGCTACACCTTC. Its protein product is CASSFPDREYGYTF.

CDR3 bases: TGTGCCAGCAGCGCCCAGGGTATGAATGGCTACACCTTC. Protein: CASSAQGMNGYTF. V and J are TRBV6-5 and TRBJ1-2, with a weak D call TRBD1 (5 bases). The ends were cut back, 6 bases at V and 6 bases at J, with 14 bases in the middle. The CDR3 has 13 amino acids. Per the germline V gene, CDR1 is MNHEY and CDR2 is SVGAGI.

CDR3 nucleotide sequence: TGTGCCAGCAGCCAAGATCCCAGGGACAGCTACACCTTC. This gives the protein CASSQDPRDSYTF. The gene calls are TRBV4-2 and TRBJ1-2, with a weak D call TRBD1 (6 bases). The CDR3 is 13 residues long. Looked up from germline, CDR1 is LGHNA and CDR2 is YNFKEQ. The V end lost 0 bases, the J end lost 9 bases, and 11 bases lay between the germline ends.

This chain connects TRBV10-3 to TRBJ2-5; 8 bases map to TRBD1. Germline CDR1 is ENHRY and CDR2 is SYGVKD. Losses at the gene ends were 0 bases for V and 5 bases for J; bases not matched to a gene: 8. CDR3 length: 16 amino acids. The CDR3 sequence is CAISESSGGGWETQYF. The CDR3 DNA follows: TGTGCCATCAGTGAGTCGTCAGGGGGCGGATGGGAGACCCAGTACTTC.